This TCR beta chain emerged from a study of radiotherapy plus CTLA-4 blockade in lung cancer. The overall study: Of all patients, approximately 18% responded objectively and 25% to 40% showed disease control.

Study conclusions and caveats: Expansion in blood of tumor-derived TCR clones was seen after radiotherapy plus ipilimumab. Interferon-beta and early blood T cell clone dynamics reportedly predicted response best.

With respect to this clone: Its antigen is still unknown.

Looked up from germline, CDR1 is ENHRY and CDR2 is SYGVKD. The junction had 12 bases not matched to a gene; V was cut back by 6 bases and J by 10 bases. The length of the CDR3 is 14 residues. Generated by immunoSEQ multiplex PCR, the TCRdb table keeps only in-frame clones and is missing some. In the table there are approximately 83,000 clones, 60% to 85% of which are singletons. Chemo-refractory metastatic non-small-cell lung cancer patients were treated with focal radiation plus CTLA-4 blockade with ipilimumab. The sequence derives from a human donor with non-small cell lung cancer who had a partial response to radiotherapy plus ipilimumab. Some clones in this sample may be carry-over from other donors' samples. The sample in question was peripheral blood, obtained from a patient treated with radiotherapy plus ipilimumab. The rearrangement uses TRBV10-3 and TRBJ1-1; 9 positions match TRBD1. CDR3 sequence reads: CAISQLTGGLGAFF. In nucleotides, the CDR3 is TGTGCCATCAGCCAACTGACAGGGGGATTGGGAGCTTTCTTT.